This is a list of T cell receptor beta chains from one sample in a study of human T cells and chemical hapten exposure. Each CDR3 protein is one row after TCRdb ran MiXCR on the RACE reads. The sample has around 300,000 distinct CDR3 sequences; around 7% are singletons. The sample was whole blood, taken in connection with sensitization to the hapten diphenylcyclopropenone (DPC). These receptors came from a woman younger than 30 with alopecia areata. Some clones in this sample may be carry-over from other donors' samples. CDR3s include the opening cysteine and the closing phenylalanine or tryptophan. The D gene is left open where the match is weak. Only part of the rows carry a size: once, few, many, or a class if the clone is expanded.

v_call	d_call	clone_size	j_call	cdr3_nt	cdr3_aa
TRBV7-2	TRBD1	few	TRBJ1-1	TGTGCCAGCAGCTTAACAGGGGGCCCCACTGAAGCTTTCTTT	CASSLTGGPTEAFF
TRBV18	.	few	TRBJ2-3	TGTGCCAGCTCACCACCCACTTCCCCAGATACGCAGTATTTT	CASSPPTSPDTQYF
TRBV15	.	few	TRBJ1-1	TGTGCCACCAAGTCACTCATGAACACTGAAGCTTTCTTT	CATKSLMNTEAFF
TRBV6-2/TRBV6-3	.	many	TRBJ1-5	TGTGCCAGCAGTTACTCAGGGGAGAGGCAGCCCCAGCATTTT	CASSYSGERQPQHF
TRBV24-1	.	many	TRBJ1-3	TGTGCCACCAGTATCGGGACATCCTCCGGAAACACCATATATTTT	CATSIGTSSGNTIYF
TRBV4-3	.	few	TRBJ1-2	TGCGCCAGCAGCCAGTTAGGACAGCAACTCTATGGCTACACCTTC	CASSQLGQQLYGYTF
TRBV20-1	TRBD1	few	TRBJ1-5	TGCAGTGCTAGAGATCCGGGACAGGGGGCTCTCCAGCCCCAGCATTTT	CSARDPGQGALQPQHF
TRBV10-3	.	few	TRBJ1-4	TGTGCCATCAGTGATATATCAGGGGAGCGACTGTTTTTT	CAISDISGERLFF
TRBV6-5	TRBD2	.	TRBJ2-1	TGTGCCAGCAGTTCCCTAGCGGGGGGGCGGGATACGCAGTTCTTC	CASSSLAGGRDTQFF
TRBV13	TRBD1	few	TRBJ2-3	TGTGCCAGCACCGATAGGGGTCAGGGGGTCTACACAGATACGCAGTATTTT	CASTDRGQGVYTDTQYF
TRBV6-1	TRBD2	many	TRBJ2-7	TGTGCCAGCTCCCAAGAGCGGGGAGGTATGTACGAGCAGTACTTC	CASSQERGGMYEQYF
TRBV10-3	.	few	TRBJ1-4	TGTGCCATCAGAGGGACCGGGACAGAAAAACTGTTTTTT	CAIRGTGTEKLFF
TRBV6-6	.	many	TRBJ2-6	TGTGCCAGCAGTCGTGGGACGGCCACTGGGGCCAACGTCCTGACTTTC	CASSRGTATGANVLTF
TRBV14	.	few	TRBJ2-7	TGTGCCAGCAGCCAAGTCGGTGACAGGCCCCACGAGCAGTACTTC	CASSQVGDRPHEQYF
TRBV20-1	TRBD2	few	TRBJ2-7	TGCAGAGTGGGGACTAGCGGGACCTCCTGGTTC	CRVGTSGTSWF
TRBV5-1	TRBD1	many	TRBJ2-7	TGCGCCAGCAGCTTGTTCGGACAGGGTAGCGAGCAGTACTTC	CASSLFGQGSEQYF
TRBV20-1	.	.	TRBJ1-6	TGCAGTGCTCCGAAAGGCGGGAGCAGGGACTATAATTCACCCCTCCACTTT	CSAPKGGSRDYNSPLHF
TRBV7-2	.	few	TRBJ2-2	TGTGCCAGCAGCTTAGTACTGCCTTTGACCACCCTGAGCGGGGAGCTGTTTTTT	CASSLVLPLTTLSGELFF
TRBV12-5	.	.	TRBJ1-1	TGTGCTAGTGGTCCTGCCGGGACGCAGAACACTGAAGCTTTCTTT	CASGPAGTQNTEAFF
TRBV29-1	.	few	TRBJ1-4	TGCAGCGTTGAAGGTGCAGGGCGAAATGAAAAACTGTTTTTT	CSVEGAGRNEKLFF
TRBV27	TRBD1	few	TRBJ1-5	TGTGCCAGCAGGGCAGGGGGGACGTCTTTCAATCAGCCCCAGCATTTT	CASRAGGTSFNQPQHF
TRBV6-1	.	.	TRBJ1-4	TGTGCCAGCAGTGAAGTCGGGGGGGGCGATGAAAAACTGTTTTTT	CASSEVGGGDEKLFF
TRBV5-1	.	many	TRBJ1-1	TGCGCCAGCAGCTGGGACCGTTCGTACACTGAAGCTTTCTTT	CASSWDRSYTEAFF
TRBV6-6	.	few	TRBJ1-1	TGTGCCAGCAGCCTGGTGAGCATCGGAGCTCACATGAACACTGAAGCTTTCTTT	CASSLVSIGAHMNTEAFF
TRBV3-1	TRBD1	once	TRBJ1-2	TGTGCCAGCGGACTAGGGGGCTTAAACTATGGCTACACCTTC	CASGLGGLNYGYTF
TRBV7-8	.	.	TRBJ1-4	TGTGCCAGCAGCCCATTCAGGGTGGCTAATGAAAAACTGTTTTTT	CASSPFRVANEKLFF
TRBV11-2	TRBD2	.	TRBJ2-3	TGTGCCAGCAGCTTAGTCGGGCTAGCGGGGAGACCAGATACGCAGTATTTT	CASSLVGLAGRPDTQYF
TRBV6-6	TRBD2	many	TRBJ2-1	TGTGCCAGCAAAGCGGGGGGGCAAGGGCAGTTCTTC	CASKAGGQGQFF
TRBV10-3	.	.	TRBJ1-2	TGTGCCATCAGTGTATTACAGGGTCCCTATGGCTACACCTTC	CAISVLQGPYGYTF
TRBV28	.	many	TRBJ2-7	TGTGCCAGCAGTTCCTTACCGACGGTCCTCTCCTACGAGCAGTACTTC	CASSSLPTVLSYEQYF
TRBV3-1	.	.	TRBJ1-3	TGTGCCAGCAGCCTATACAGGGATGGAAACACCATATATTTT	CASSLYRDGNTIYF
TRBV3-1	.	.	TRBJ2-1	TGTGCCAGCAGCACCTGGGACTCCGGAGGTGAGCAGTTCTTC	CASSTWDSGGEQFF
TRBV4-3	.	few	TRBJ1-6	TGCGCCAGCAGCCAAGATTGGGATAATTCACCCCTCCACTTT	CASSQDWDNSPLHF
TRBV6-2/TRBV6-3	.	.	TRBJ2-7	TGTGCCAGCAGTTCCGGGACAACCACCCCTACGTACTTC	CASSSGTTTPTYF
TRBV27	.	many	TRBJ2-2	TGTGCCAGCACCCAAATCCGGACAGCGAACACCGGGGAGCTGTTTTTT	CASTQIRTANTGELFF
TRBV18	.	.	TRBJ1-5	TGTGCCAGCTCACTGAGCGGACCGAGCAATCAGCCCCAGCATTTT	CASSLSGPSNQPQHF
TRBV6-1	TRBD1	.	TRBJ1-1	TGTGCCAGCAGCGAGGTTGGCCGGGACAGGGGGCTTGCTTTCTTT	CASSEVGRDRGLAFF
TRBV6-2/TRBV6-3	TRBD2	.	TRBJ2-1	TGTGCCAGCAGCTCCCATAGCGGGGGGTCTTCTAATGAGCAGTTCTTC	CASSSHSGGSSNEQFF
TRBV29-1	.	many	TRBJ2-2	TGCAGCGCCAGGGACGGTAACACCGGGGAGCTGTTTTTT	CSARDGNTGELFF
TRBV7-9	TRBD1	few	TRBJ2-1	TGTGCCAGCAGACTAAAACCGGGGGTGACAGGGGTCCACAATGAGCAGTTCTTC	CASRLKPGVTGVHNEQFF